These 25 T cell receptor beta chains share one sample of origin, sequenced in a study of control samples from healthy donors and cancer patients. TCRdb's copy holds only in-frame clones and misses some; the assay was immunoSEQ multiplex PCR. Among 60,000 to 75,000 clones listed, under 90% were seen once. Sequenced: blood. The receptors shown here come from a man aged 50-60 years in good health.

J is TRBJ1-4 and V is TRBV7-2; tentatively, D is TRBD1 (5 bases). This CDR3 is 13 amino acids long. CDR1 and CDR2 from the germline V gene are SGHTA and FQGNSA. V lost 3 bases to trimming and J lost 5 bases, with 7 bases between them. CDR3: CASSFRVNEKLFF. The DNA for the CDR3 is TGTGCCAGCAGCTTCAGGGTCAATGAAAAACTGTTTTTT.

The V and J genes are TRBV5-1 and TRBJ2-3; unclear D gene. The CDR3 loop spans 11 amino acids. Looked up from germline, CDR1 is SGHRS and CDR2 is YFSETQ. Trimming cost V 1 base and J 4 bases, with 1 base left between them. Here the CDR3 reads CASSLSDTQYF. Here the CDR3 DNA reads TGCGCCAGCAGCTTGTCAGATACGCAGTATTTT.

The V call is TRBV5-1, the J call TRBJ2-3; D might be TRBD1 (6 bases). The CDR3 runs 15 residues. V was trimmed by 0 bases and J by 4 bases, leaving 12 bases between them. Germline CDR1 is SGHRS and CDR2 is YFSETQ. CDR3: CASSLVPRQADTQYF. Written as DNA, the CDR3 is TGCGCCAGCAGCTTGGTCCCGAGACAGGCAGATACGCAGTATTTT.

The chain is built from TRBV28 and TRBJ2-3; 7 positions match TRBD2. There are 16 residues in the CDR3. J was trimmed by 2 bases and V by 5 bases; bases with no gene match: 10. Germline CDR1 MDHEN, CDR2 SYDVKM. CDR3: CASSGRQRDLTDTQYF. DNA for the CDR3: TGTGCCAGCAGTGGTCGACAGCGGGACCTCACAGATACGCAGTATTTT.

J is TRBJ2-1 and V is TRBV7-9; D might be TRBD2 (6 bases). The germline V and J ends were trimmed by 0 bases and 7 bases, with 13 bases remaining between them. Germline V gene lookup returns CDR1 SEHNR and CDR2 FQNEAQ (reference sequence). The CDR3 extends over 15 amino acids. The CDR3 region is CASSLAPGAINEQFF. The CDR3 nucleotides are TGTGCCAGCAGCTTAGCGCCGGGAGCTATAAATGAGCAGTTCTTC. The full variable domain, completed using reference TRBV7-9 and TRBJ2-1, is DTGVSQNPRHKITKRGQNVTFRCDPISEHNRLYWYRQTLGQGPEFLTYFQNEAQLEKSRLLSDRFSAERPKGSFSTLEIQRTEQGDSAMYLCASSLAPGAINEQFFGPGTRLTVL.

The rearrangement joins TRBV3-1 (or the pseudogene TRBV3-2) to TRBJ2-2; 7 positions agree with TRBD1. J was trimmed by 4 bases and V by 4 bases; bases with no gene match: 6. In germline, CDR1 is LGHDT, CDR2 YNNKEL (reference sequence). The CDR3 sequence is 15 residues long. CDR3 residues: CASSLRQGTTGELFF. As DNA, the CDR3 is TGTGCCAGCAGCCTTCGACAGGGTACCACCGGGGAGCTGTTTTTT.

This chain connects TRBV6-5 to TRBJ1-2; possibly TRBD1 for D (5 bases). The CDR3 contains 13 residues. V shed 3 bases and J shed 7 bases, with 12 bases lying between them. Germline loops: CDR1 MNHEY, CDR2 SVGAGI. CDR3 sequence: CASSYGWGLGYTF. CDR3 sequence (DNA): TGTGCCAGCAGTTATGGGTGGGGACTTGGCTACACCTTC.

The DNA of the CDR3 is TGTGCCAGCACTTCATCTACGGGGTATGGCTACACCTTC. Its protein product is CASTSSTGYGYTF. V usage is TRBV12-3 or TRBV12-4 and J usage is TRBJ1-2; D is unresolved. The V and J ends lost 7 bases and 5 bases respectively, with 14 bases between them. CDR3 length equals 13 residues.

This rearrangement joins TRBV5-1 to TRBJ2-1, with 11 bases lining up with TRBD1. Germline trimming cut 5 bases from V and 5 bases from J; bases unmatched to any gene: 9. The germline V gene has CDR1 SGHRS and CDR2 YFSETQ. The CDR3 is made up of 16 amino acids. The CDR3, as DNA: TGCGCCAGCAGTTCAGGACAGGGGGCCGTTAACAATGAGCAGTTCTTC. Protein sequence: CASSSGQGAVNNEQFF.

V usage is TRBV19 and J usage is TRBJ1-1, with unresolved D. Germline lookup yields CDR1 LNHDA and CDR2 SQIVND (reference sequence). Trimming took 2 bases from V and 8 from J, leaving 15 bases between them. The CDR3 contains 14 residues. The CDR3 nucleotides are TGTGCCAGTAGTATAAAGGGTCGGGTTAAAGAAGCTTTCTTT. Translated: CASSIKGRVKEAFF.

The chain carries TRBV27 and TRBJ2-5, with D perhaps matching TRBD1 (6 bases). V was cut by 5 bases and J by 1 base, with 14 bases left in between. CDR1 is MNHEY, CDR2 SMNVEV, per germline (reference sequence). The CDR3 runs 15 residues. CDR3 coding DNA: TGTGCCAGCAGTCCCTACAGGGAGCCCCAAGAGACCCAGTACTTC. Translated: CASSPYREPQETQYF.

This chain joins TRBV19 and TRBJ1-1; D remains ambiguous. The germline CDR1 and CDR2 sequences are LNHDA and SQIVND (reference sequence). V lost 5 bases and J lost 5, with 6 bases in between. This CDR3 is 11 amino acids long. In DNA form, the CDR3 reads TGTGCCAGTAGTTCTTGGACTGAAGCTTTCTTT. It codes for CASSSWTEAFF.

This chain joins TRBV29-1 and TRBJ1-4; 8 bases agree with TRBD1. The V and J ends lost 1 base and 7 bases, in that order; junction bases with no gene match: 17. Per germline, CDR1 SQVTM and CDR2 ANQGSEA. The CDR3 runs 18 residues. The DNA for the CDR3 is TGCAGCGTTGAAGGTGTTTTGGAAATTGGACAGGGTGGTGAAAAACTGTTTTTT. This sequence encodes CSVEGVLEIGQGGEKLFF.

Only a few counts were recorded for this clone. The genes are TRBV25-1 and TRBJ2-1; D might be TRBD2 (6 bases). This CDR3 comprises 13 residues. V lost 4 bases and J 10 bases, leaving 14 bases between the germline ends. CDR1 and CDR2 from the germline V gene are MGHDK and SYGVNS. CDR3 region: CASSGGDAGEQFF. The CDR3 nucleotides are TGTGCCAGCAGTGGGGGGGATGCGGGAGAGCAGTTCTTC.

The sample holds a few counts of this clone. This chain joins TRBV5-1 and TRBJ1-4; possible D gene TRBD1, 6 bases. The germline V gene encodes CDR1 SGHRS and CDR2 YFSETQ. The CDR3 extends over 15 amino acids. V was shortened by 4 bases and J by 7 bases, with 17 bases between the two germline ends. In nucleotides, the CDR3 is TGCGCCAGCAGCATCTCGCAGGGGTCAGGTGAAAAACTGTTTTTT. Its translation: CASSISQGSGEKLFF.

J is TRBJ2-1 and V is TRBV5-4; 10 bases match TRBD2. V dropped 0 bases and J dropped 2; count of bases not matched to a gene: 2. Germline CDR1 and CDR2: SGHNT and YYREEE (reference sequence). The CDR3 extends over 16 amino acids. The CDR3 nucleotides read TGTGCCAGCAGCTTGGGTAGCGGGGGGACCTACAATGAGCAGTTCTTC. Its translation is CASSLGSGGTYNEQFF.

This clone has only a few counts. Distinct nucleotide sequences in the sample also encode this CDR3. The chain has TRBV6-2 or TRBV6-3 and TRBJ2-1; D unclear. The CDR3 contains 13 residues. The germline V and J ends were trimmed by 0 bases and 3 bases, with 3 bases remaining between them. In germline, CDR1 is MNHEY, CDR2 SVGEGT. For the CDR3, the DNA is TGTGCCAGCAGTTACTCGGACTACAATGAGCAGTTCTTC. It yields the protein CASSYSDYNEQFF.

The rearrangement joins TRBV28 to TRBJ2-1; the D is unclear. This CDR3 is built from 15 residues. The V end was cut by 3 bases, the J end by 0 bases, with 9 bases between. Germline V gives CDR1 MDHEN, CDR2 SYDVKM. The DNA for the CDR3 is TGTGCCAGCAGTTTCCTAAGAAGCTCCTACAATGAGCAGTTCTTC. Its translation: CASSFLRSSYNEQFF.

The CDR3 sequence is CASNVGMNTEAFF. CDR3 sequence (DNA): TGTGCCAGCAATGTCGGGATGAACACTGAAGCTTTCTTT. V gene TRBV28 combines with J gene TRBJ1-1; D is unresolved. This CDR3 region has 13 residues. Looked up from germline, CDR1 is MDHEN and CDR2 is SYDVKM. Trimming cost V 7 bases and J 0 bases, with 9 bases left between them.

This clone was counted only a few times. This chain links TRBV7-7 with TRBJ2-3; perhaps TRBD1 as D (6 bases). The V end lost 5 bases, the J end lost 4 bases, and 19 bases lay between the germline ends. The germline gives CDR1 SSHAT, CDR2 FNYEAQ (reference sequence). The CDR3 length is 16 residues. In DNA, the CDR3 is TGTGCCAGCAGCGACCTGCAGGGGATCGGGGCAGATACGCAGTATTTT. Translating it yields CASSDLQGIGADTQYF.

The chain employs TRBV5-5 and TRBJ2-6, with unresolved D. Germline V CDR1 and CDR2: SGHKS, YYEKEE (reference sequence). Deletions cut 3 bases from V and 0 bases from J, with 10 bases between. The CDR3 has 16 residues. The CDR3 nucleotides are TGTGCCAGCAGCTCGACGCCGGACTCTGGGGCCAACGTCCTGACTTTC. Translating gives CASSSTPDSGANVLTF.

This clone was observed a handful of times. The rearrangement links TRBV29-1 to TRBJ2-3; D gene ambiguous. Germline V CDR1 and CDR2: SQVTM, ANQGSEA. CDR3 size: 13 residues. Deletions cut 8 bases from V and 6 bases from J, with 18 bases between. The CDR3 nucleotides read TGCAGCATAGGCTCAGGCTCCGCGGATACGCAGTATTTT. The encoded protein is CSIGSGSADTQYF.

This rearrangement joins TRBV6-5 to TRBJ1-2; D perhaps matches TRBD1 (5 bases). This CDR3 contains 14 residues. V lost 8 bases, J lost 7 bases, and 20 bases lay in between. Germline V lookup: CDR1 MNHEY, CDR2 SVGAGI. The CDR3 is CASRLSQGMAGYTF. CDR3 nucleotides: TGTGCCAGCCGACTGAGCCAGGGAATGGCTGGCTACACCTTC.

The CDR3 DNA is TGTGCCAGCCGTTTTGCGACGAATGAGCAGTTCTTC. Residues: CASRFATNEQFF. The rearrangement joins TRBV11-2 to TRBJ2-1; D not resolved. V gave up 8 bases and J gave up 7 bases, with 12 bases separating them. Germline V CDR1 and CDR2: SGHAT, FQNNGV. The CDR3 totals 12 residues.

V gene TRBV19 combines with J gene TRBJ1-2, with unresolved D. The V and J ends lost 3 bases and 8 bases respectively, with 19 bases between them. The CDR3 contains 15 residues. Per the germline V gene, CDR1 is LNHDA and CDR2 is SQIVND (reference sequence). The DNA for the CDR3 is TGTGCCAGTAGTATCACACCCTCCTCTGTCTTGGGCTACACCTTC. This translates into CASSITPSSVLGYTF.